The 17 T cell receptor beta chains in this list originate from one sample, sequenced in a study of T cell changes during pregnancy in multiple sclerosis. Profiling relied on immunoSEQ multiplex PCR, and the TCRdb table lists in-frame clones only, not all of them. Of about 22,000 clones detected, around 87% appear once; the ten largest clones hold around 0.97%. Sequencing used CD4+ T cells from peripheral blood mononuclear cells, obtained in the second trimester of pregnancy. These TCRs come from a female donor in good health, enrolled as a control in a pregnancy study.

The rearrangement links TRBV5-1 to TRBJ1-4, with TRBD1 identical over 7 bases. Germline CDR1 SGHRS, CDR2 YFSETQ. V shed 2 bases, J shed 8 bases, and the junction held 9 bases outside the gene matches. The CDR3 is 15 amino acids. In nucleotides, the CDR3 is TGCGCCAGCAGCTTCCCCGGGACAGATGGGGAAAAACTGTTTTTT. This encodes CASSFPGTDGEKLFF.

In its sample, this clone was seen once. This chain's CDR3 is CASSVAGGIVDTQYF. CDR3 nucleotide sequence: TGCGCCAGCAGTGTTGCAGGGGGCATCGTAGATACGCAGTATTTT. The chain uses TRBV10-1 and TRBJ2-3; 8 nucleotides agree with TRBD1. Germline values: CDR1 WNHNN, CDR2 SYGVQD (reference sequence). V lost 4 bases to trimming and J lost 5 bases; unmatched junction nucleotides: 8. The CDR3 contains 15 residues.

The V call is TRBV5-6, the J call TRBJ1-1; 9 bases map to TRBD1. This CDR3 comprises 14 residues. The V segment lost 4 bases and the J segment 6 bases; nucleotides outside the gene matches: 7. Per the germline V gene, CDR1 is SGHDT and CDR2 is YYEEEE. For the CDR3, the DNA is TGTGCCAGCAGCACCATAGACAGGGGGGCTGAAGCTTTCTTT. Its translation: CASSTIDRGAEAFF.

The CDR3 region has the DNA TGTGCCAGCAGCTTAACCGGCAGGGAAGGTGAAAAACTGTTTTTT. Its translation is CASSLTGREGEKLFF. The J gene is TRBJ1-4, the V gene TRBV7-3; D is possibly TRBD1 (5 bases). The CDR3 spans 15 residues. Germline V gives CDR1 SGHTA, CDR2 FQGTGA. Trimming removed 0 bases from V and 7 bases from J, with 12 bases in between.

This rearrangement joins TRBV6-1 to TRBJ2-1; 7 bases are shared with TRBD1. This CDR3 has 15 residues. The junction had 10 bases not matched to a gene; V was cut back by 7 bases and J by 4 bases. Germline V gene sequence: CDR1 MNHNS, CDR2 SASEGT. The CDR3 region is CASTLTGTGYNEQFF. CDR3 DNA sequence: TGTGCCAGCACTTTGACAGGGACGGGGTACAATGAGCAGTTCTTC.

This chain joins TRBV21-1 and TRBJ2-7; the tabulated D call, TRBD1, remains unverified against the DNA. TRBV21-1 is listed as a pseudogene. There are 16 residues in the CDR3. CDR3 in DNA: TGTGCCAGCAGCCCGATGAAGGGGGGACAGGGCCACGAGCAGTACTTC. Its translation: CASSPMKGGQGHEQYF.

J is TRBJ2-3 and V is TRBV7-3; TRBD1 aligns across 7 bases. CDR1 and CDR2 from the germline V gene are SGHTA and FQGTGA. The CDR3 has 17 residues. V lost 5 bases and J lost 0; bases outside the gene matches: 11. The CDR3 is CASSPKQGVPSTDTQYF. CDR3 DNA sequence: TGTGCCAGCAGCCCGAAGCAGGGGGTCCCTAGCACAGATACGCAGTATTTT.

This sequence joins TRBV20-1 and TRBJ1-1; D is ambiguous. Between the trimmed V and J ends, which lost 3 bases and 11 bases, there was a span of 13 bases. CDR3 size: 11 residues. The germline V gene has CDR1 DFQATT and CDR2 SNEGSKA (reference sequence). CDR3 in amino acids: CSASLSEEAFF. The CDR3 DNA sequence: TGCAGTGCTAGTTTGTCCGAGGAGGCTTTCTTT.

For this clone: Sequence at one end of the junction differs from germline and may be a read error. V and J are TRBV6-5 and TRBJ2-3, with 8 bases fitting TRBD2. This CDR3 is 15 amino acids long. Germline V gene sequence: CDR1 MNHEY, CDR2 SVGAGI. CDR3 protein: CASSDSGTRVDTQYF. CDR3 in DNA: TGTGCCAGCAGTGACTCCGGGACTAGAGTGGATACGCAGTATTTT.

The chain has TRBV28 and TRBJ2-7; D not resolved. The germline V gene encodes CDR1 MDHEN and CDR2 SYDVKM. This CDR3 region has 11 residues. V lost 4 bases and J 8 bases, leaving 9 bases between the germline ends. The CDR3 protein is CASSSSRKQYF. The DNA of the CDR3 is TGTGCCAGCAGTTCATCTAGGAAGCAGTACTTC. The entire variable domain, with the rest obtained from reference TRBV28 and TRBJ2-7, is as follows: DVKVTQSSRYLVKRTGEKVFLECVQDMDHENMFWYRQDPGLGLRLIYFSYDVKMKEKGDIPEGYSVSREKKERFSLILESASTNQTSMYLCASSSSRKQYFGPGTRLTVT.

This clone was seen only once. V gene TRBV4-3 combines with J gene TRBJ1-5, with D perhaps TRBD1 (6 bases). V lost 0 bases, J lost 9 bases, and 15 bases lay in between. The V gene's germline CDR1 is LGHNA and CDR2 YSLEER. CDR3 length: 15 amino acids. CDR3 region: CASSQDGRGRWPQHF. DNA of the CDR3: TGCGCCAGCAGCCAAGATGGCAGGGGCAGGTGGCCCCAGCATTTT.

The chain recombines TRBV11-3 with TRBJ2-5; D might be TRBD2 (6 bases). The end of the DNA aligns better with TRBJ2-7, so the J call may be wrong. The CDR3 is 14 amino acids. Germline CDR1 is SGHNT and CDR2 is YENEEA. DNA of the CDR3: TGTGCCAGCAGCCCGACGCCCGGAGGGAGCGAGCAGTACTTC. Its protein product is CASSPTPGGSEQYF.

This clone has just one count. The V and J genes are TRBV18 and TRBJ2-5; D is unclear. The J call may be in error: the DNA end matches TRBJ2-7 better. CDR3 length: 12 amino acids. Germline CDR1 KGHSH, CDR2 LQKENI. CDR3 bases: TGTGCCAGCTCACCCGATACCTACGAGCAGTACTTC. It is translated as CASSPDTYEQYF.

The rearrangement links TRBV7-8 to TRBJ2-3; 8 bases match TRBD2. Trimming took 2 bases from V and 3 from J; bases not matched to a gene: 7. Germline V gene data show CDR1 as SGHVS and CDR2 as FQNEAQ. CDR3 length: 16 amino acids. CDR3 sequence: CASSLPGTSPTDTQYF. CDR3 DNA: TGTGCCAGCAGCTTACCGGGGACTAGTCCTACAGATACGCAGTATTTT.

The V call is TRBV19, the J call TRBJ2-1, with D tentatively TRBD1 (7 bases). The V gene lost 4 bases and the J gene lost 9 bases, with 13 bases spanning the gap. Germline values: CDR1 LNHDA, CDR2 SQIVND (reference sequence). This CDR3 has 13 residues. The CDR3 spells CASSTSRGVEQFF. CDR3 in DNA: TGTGCCAGTAGTACTTCCAGGGGGGTTGAGCAGTTCTTC.

The chain has TRBV7-2 and TRBJ2-1; 9 bases agree with TRBD1. This CDR3 has 14 amino acids. From germline, CDR1 is SGHTA and CDR2 FQGNSA. J gave up 7 bases and V 5 bases, and 6 bases lay outside the gene matches. CDR3 coding DNA: TGTGCCAGCAGCCCGGGACAGGGCGGGAATGAGCAGTTCTTC. Amino acid sequence: CASSPGQGGNEQFF.

This clone was seen only once. V and J are TRBV7-9 and TRBJ2-5; the match to TRBD1 covers 9 bases. The J segment lost 4 bases and the V segment lost 1 base, leaving 4 bases of the junction unmatched. The CDR3 is 15 amino acids. Germline V lookup: CDR1 SEHNR, CDR2 FQNEAQ (reference sequence). CDR3 DNA: TGTGCCAGCAGCTTAGAGGGACAGGGTCGAGAGACCCAGTACTTC. Translating it yields CASSLEGQGRETQYF.